The 10 T cell receptor beta chains below all came from one sample that was sequenced in a study of T cell responses to AZD1222 COVID-19 vaccine. Some clones are missing from TCRdb's copy, which holds only in-frame ones; the method was immunoSEQ multiplex PCR. The repertoire has 65,000 to 95,000 clones, 70% to 90% of them found once; the top ten carry around an eighth. This sample comprised peripheral blood, obtained on day 0 of AZD1222 vaccination. The receptors stem from an adult in good health.

The chain joins TRBV13 to TRBJ2-2; D not certain. Between the trimmed V and J ends, which lost 0 bases and 6 bases, there was a span of 8 bases. The CDR3 is 14 residues long. Looked up from germline, CDR1 is PRHDT and CDR2 is FYEKMQ (reference sequence). The CDR3 DNA reads TGTGCCAGCAGCTTAGGACGGGCGGCCGGGGAGCTGTTTTTT. Protein sequence: CASSLGRAAGELFF.

The chain uses TRBV7-2 and TRBJ2-1, with D maybe TRBD1 (5 bases). V gave up 0 bases and J gave up 4 bases, with 7 bases separating them. CDR3 length: 14 residues. CDR1 SGHTA and CDR2 FQGNSA come from the germline V gene. In nucleotides, the CDR3 is TGTGCCAGCAGCTTAGCACAGGCTTACAATGAGCAGTTCTTC. Translation gives CASSLAQAYNEQFF. The full variable domain, rest sourced from reference TRBV7-2 and TRBJ2-1, is GAGVSQSPSNKVTEKGKDVELRCDPISGHTALYWYRQSLGQGLEFLIYFQGNSAPDKSGLPSDRFSAERTGGSVSTLTIQRTQQEDSAVYLCASSLAQAYNEQFFGPGTRLTVL.

The rearrangement joins TRBV7-9 to TRBJ2-7; no clear D gene. This CDR3 is 14 amino acids long. V shed 1 base and J shed 5 bases, with 12 bases lying between them. Germline V gene lookup returns CDR1 SEHNR and CDR2 FQNEAQ (reference sequence). The DNA of the CDR3 is TGTGCCAGCAGCTTAGGAAGGTCTATAGACGAGCAGTACTTC. This gives the protein CASSLGRSIDEQYF. Looking up the rest from reference TRBV7-9 and TRBJ2-7 gives the full variable domain: DTGVSQNPRHKITKRGQNVTFRCDPISEHNRLYWYRQTLGQGPEFLTYFQNEAQLEKSRLLSDRFSAERPKGSFSTLEIQRTEQGDSAMYLCASSLGRSIDEQYFGPGTRLTVT.

This chain connects TRBV6-1 to TRBJ2-3; D might be TRBD2 (6 bases). The V gene's germline CDR1 is MNHNS and CDR2 SASEGT. V gave up 0 bases and J gave up 1 base, with 17 bases separating them. The CDR3 spans 18 residues. DNA of the CDR3: TGTGCCAGCAGTGAAGCGCTGTCAGGGCGGGGCGGCACAGATACGCAGTATTTT. Residues: CASSEALSGRGGTDTQYF.

The chain recombines TRBV19 with TRBJ2-4, with D possibly being TRBD2 (6 bases). The CDR3 consists of 13 residues. V was trimmed by 8 bases and J by 7 bases, leaving 15 bases between them. CDR1 and CDR2 from the germline V gene are LNHDA and SQIVND (reference sequence). The CDR3 nucleotides are TGTGCCAGTGGAGCCGGGACTTATAACATTCAGTACTTC. Translating it yields CASGAGTYNIQYF.

The genes are TRBV6-6 and TRBJ1-4; D is possibly TRBD1 (5 bases). Trimming removed 5 bases at V and 3 bases at J, with 16 bases between. CDR1 is MNHNY and CDR2 is SVGAGI in the germline V gene (reference sequence). The CDR3 covers 16 residues. The CDR3 DNA sequence: TGTGCCAGCAGTCGAGACGGGGGAGGGGCTAATGAAAAACTGTTTTTT. This sequence encodes CASSRDGGGANEKLFF.

The rearrangement joins TRBV7-7 to TRBJ2-5; the match to TRBD2 covers 8 bases. The germline gives CDR1 SSHAT, CDR2 FNYEAQ (reference sequence). The CDR3 covers 12 residues. CDR3 in DNA: TGTGCTAGCGGGATCGGCCAAGAGACCCAGTACTTC. This codes for CASGIGQETQYF. The entire variable domain, with the rest obtained from reference TRBV7-7 and TRBJ2-5, is as follows: GAGVSQSPRYKVTKRGQDVTLRCDPISSHATLYWYQQALGQGPEFLTYFNYEAQPDKSGLPSDRFSAERPEGSISTLTIQRTEQRDSAMYRCASGIGQETQYFGPGTRLLVL.

V usage is TRBV11-2 and J usage is TRBJ2-4, with D unclear. V lost 2 bases and J 14 bases, leaving 16 bases between the germline ends. The CDR3 is made up of 13 amino acids. Germline CDR1 is SGHAT and CDR2 is FQNNGV. CDR3 loop: CASSLSVKAEEYF. Written as DNA, the CDR3 is TGTGCCAGCAGCTTAAGTGTAAAGGCAGAAGAGTACTTC.

The rearrangement joins TRBV9 to TRBJ2-1, with 9 bases lining up with TRBD2. This CDR3 spans 16 amino acids. Germline V CDR1 and CDR2: SGDLS, YYNGEE. J lost 7 bases, V lost 0 bases, and 8 bases had no gene match. CDR3 amino acids: CASSVEGAGGQNEQFF. CDR3 DNA sequence: TGTGCCAGCAGCGTAGAGGGAGCGGGGGGCCAGAATGAGCAGTTCTTC.

This chain uses TRBV11-2 with TRBJ1-2; TRBD1 aligns across 7 bases. The CDR3 covers 15 residues. Unmatched junction bases numbered 10, after V lost 5 bases and J lost 4 bases. Germline V CDR1 and CDR2: SGHAT, FQNNGV. CDR3 loop: CASSRPGQKIYGYTF. The CDR3 region has the DNA TGTGCCAGCAGCAGACCGGGACAGAAAATCTATGGCTACACCTTC.